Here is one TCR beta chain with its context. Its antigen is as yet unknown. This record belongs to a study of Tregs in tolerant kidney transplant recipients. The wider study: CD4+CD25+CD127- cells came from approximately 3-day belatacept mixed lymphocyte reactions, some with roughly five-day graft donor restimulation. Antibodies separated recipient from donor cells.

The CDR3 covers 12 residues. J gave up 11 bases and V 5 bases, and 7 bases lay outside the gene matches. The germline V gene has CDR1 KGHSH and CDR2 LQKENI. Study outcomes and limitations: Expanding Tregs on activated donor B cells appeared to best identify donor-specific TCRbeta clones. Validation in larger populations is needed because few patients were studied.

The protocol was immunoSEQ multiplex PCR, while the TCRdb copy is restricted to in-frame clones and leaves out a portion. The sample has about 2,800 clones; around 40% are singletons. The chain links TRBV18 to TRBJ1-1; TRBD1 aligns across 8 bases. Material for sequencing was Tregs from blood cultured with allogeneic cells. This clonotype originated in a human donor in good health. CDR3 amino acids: CASSSDRVWAFF. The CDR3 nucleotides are TGTGCCAGCTCATCGGACAGGGTATGGGCTTTCTTT.